One sample yielded the 5 T cell receptor beta chains listed below, sequenced in a study of CD8+CD57+ T cells in acquired aplastic anemia. Only patients with CD8+CD57+ cell expansion on flow cytometry were chosen for sequencing. The study profiled TCR beta VDJ and CDR3 using genomic DNA as template. TCRdb called the reads again in MiXCR, with one record for every CDR3 protein. This sample has over 250,000 distinct CDR3 sequences; under 65% occur once, and the top ten carry 1.3%. Specimen: sorted CD4+, CD8+, or CD8+CD57+ T cells (not recorded which) from PBMCs. These receptors were obtained from a human donor with aplastic anemia.

The chain recombines TRBV7-9 with TRBJ2-5; D gene ambiguous. The V end was cut by 3 bases, the J end by 3 bases, with 8 bases between. This CDR3 comprises 13 residues. CDR1 and CDR2 (germline): SEHNR, FQNEAQ (reference sequence). For the CDR3, the DNA is TGTGCCAGCAGCTTTGTTGGAGAAGAGACCCAGTACTTC. Translating gives CASSFVGEETQYF.

This clonotype turned up a few times. A much larger clone lies a single base off, so this may be a read error. Since the CDR3 does not end with the conserved phenylalanine or tryptophan, this likely comes from a read error. The chain links TRBV5-1 to TRBJ2-1; 11 bases map to TRBD2. Losses at the gene ends were 0 bases for V and 5 bases for J; bases not matched to a gene: 10. The CDR3 sequence is 18 residues long. CDR1 and CDR2 (germline): SGHRS, YFSETQ. CDR3 DNA: TGCGCCAGCAGCTTGGCCCCTCCTGGGACTAGCGGCGACAATGAGCAGTTCCTC. Amino acids: CASSLAPPGTSGDNEQFL.

The chain combines TRBV2 with TRBJ1-6, with D perhaps matching TRBD1 (6 bases). V lost 6 bases and J lost 14, with 11 bases in between. The CDR3 length is 11 residues. From germline, CDR1 is SNHLY and CDR2 FYNNEI. This CDR3 is CASRKGGALHF. The CDR3 DNA is TGTGCCAGCAGAAAAGGGGGGGCCCTCCACTTT.

The rearrangement links TRBV10-3 to TRBJ1-5; tentative D call: TRBD1 (6 bases). The CDR3 is 13 amino acids. CDR1 and CDR2 (germline): ENHRY, SYGVKD. V was pared by 6 bases and J by 1 base, with 7 bases between. The CDR3 nucleotides are TGTGCCATCAGACAGGGAAGCAATCAGCCCCAGCATTTT. The encoded protein is CAIRQGSNQPQHF.

The V gene is TRBV5-4, the J gene TRBJ2-5; a weak D match, TRBD2 (6 bases). Germline V lookup: CDR1 SGHNT, CDR2 YYREEE (reference sequence). V dropped 3 bases and J dropped 2 bases, with 14 bases sitting between them. The CDR3 covers 15 residues. The CDR3 DNA reads as TGTGCCAGCAGCTCGGCATTTGCGGGGCAAGAGACCCAGTACTTC. Protein product: CASSSAFAGQETQYF.